The clone carrying this TCR beta chain was found a few times. Its antigen is undetermined. Trimming cost V 6 bases and J 7 bases, with 15 bases left between them. The germline CDR1 and CDR2 sequences are GTSNPN and SVGIG (reference sequence). The CDR3 totals 12 residues. Based on CD45RO/CCR7/CD25/CD127/CD95/CD27, CD4+ regulatory, stem cell-like memory, naive and central memory cells were sorted. Investigators reverse transcribed all isolated RNA, so they sequenced expressed TCRB transcripts. Reads from naive, central memory and regulatory T cell samples averaged roughly 3.6 million. The assay was immunoSEQ multiplex PCR, and TCRdb's table has in-frame clones only and misses some. The data hold 600,000 or so clones, with about 14% observed a single time. This specimen comes from a study of beta chain features in type 1 diabetes. Study conclusions and caveats: Patients showed naive, central memory and Treg TCRB repertoires that appeared more similar than those of healthy donors. There was a moderate but significant shortening of TCRB CDR3s in all four CD4+ subsets of Type 1 diabetes patients. Sequencing of cDNA might inflate the share of cells that strongly express TCR.

This sequence originates from a man aged 18 to 35 with type 1 diabetes. What was sequenced was naive CD4+ T cells from blood. This rearrangement joins TRBV30 to TRBJ1-2; D is possibly TRBD1 (6 bases). CDR3 nucleotide sequence: TGTGCCTGCCCTACGGGGGCGAGTGGCTACACCTTC. Its translation: CACPTGASGYTF.